This passage covers 24 T cell receptor beta chains from one sample sequenced in a study of blood T cell repertoires in COVID-19. Measured with immunoSEQ multiplex PCR; TCRdb has only the in-frame clones, and not every one. The sample lists more than 300,000 clones, approximately 90% occurring once. Sequencing used PBMCs or T cells enriched from blood (not recorded which). The receptor set was obtained from a woman aged 25 to 45 who had been exposed to COVID-19.

In nucleotides, the CDR3 is TGTGCCAGTAGTCCGGGATCGGGACAGGTCCTGAATCAGCCCCAGCATTTT. This sequence encodes CASSPGSGQVLNQPQHF. This chain links TRBV19 with TRBJ1-5, with TRBD1 matching 8 bases. Trimming took 5 bases from V and 4 from J; bases not matched to a gene: 13. Germline CDR1 is LNHDA and CDR2 is SQIVND (reference sequence). The CDR3 is made up of 17 amino acids.

The gene calls are TRBV7-8 and TRBJ1-1, with TRBD1 as a possible D gene (5 bases). Trimming cost V 2 bases and J 5 bases, with 9 bases left between them. CDR1 and CDR2 (germline): SGHVS, FQNEAQ. This CDR3 has 13 residues. The CDR3 nucleotides are TGTGCCAGCAGCTTACAACGGGGGACTGAAGCTTTCTTT. This encodes CASSLQRGTEAFF.

The J gene is TRBJ2-1, the V gene TRBV4-2; TRBD2 matches 12 bases. Per the germline V gene, CDR1 is LGHNA and CDR2 is YNFKEQ. V shed 1 base, J shed 5 bases, and the junction held 3 bases outside the gene matches. This CDR3 is 16 amino acids long. CDR3 loop: CASSQGTSGGHNEQFF. The CDR3 DNA reads as TGTGCCAGCAGCCAAGGTACTAGCGGGGGGCACAATGAGCAGTTCTTC.

This clone was detected only a few times. The genes are TRBV27 and TRBJ1-6; weak D call: TRBD1 (5 bases). CDR1 and CDR2 (germline): MNHEY, SMNVEV (reference sequence). The CDR3 is made up of 16 amino acids. The ends were cut back, 5 bases at V and 10 bases at J, with 21 bases in the middle. The CDR3 DNA follows: TGTGCCAGCAGTGCCACGACAGCCACATATCCGTCACCCCTCCACTTT. As protein: CASSATTATYPSPLHF.

The chain carries TRBV11-2 and TRBJ2-3; 10 bases line up with TRBD1. Germline lookup yields CDR1 SGHAT and CDR2 FQNNGV. V dropped 5 bases and J dropped 4; count of bases not matched to a gene: 12. The CDR3 runs 17 residues. The CDR3 region has the DNA TGTGCCAGCAGCCGTTCACTAGGGACAGGGGAGCCAGATACGCAGTATTTT. Encoded protein: CASSRSLGTGEPDTQYF.

The chain uses TRBV29-1 and TRBJ1-2; D is unresolved. The CDR3 extends over 13 amino acids. Germline V gene data show CDR1 as SQVTM and CDR2 as ANQGSEA. The ends were cut back, 4 bases at V and 4 bases at J, with 13 bases in the middle. The CDR3, as DNA: TGCAGCGTTGGGGAGGGTAGAGGCTATGGCTACACCTTC. Amino acid sequence: CSVGEGRGYGYTF.

The chain recombines TRBV13 with TRBJ2-7, with D uncertain. Germline CDR1 and CDR2: PRHDT and FYEKMQ (reference sequence). This CDR3 has 11 residues. Trimming removed 4 bases from V and 3 bases from J, with 4 bases in between. CDR3 DNA sequence: TGTGCCAGCAGCTCACACTACGAGCAGTACTTC. It is translated as CASSSHYEQYF. The entire variable domain, with the rest obtained from reference TRBV13 and TRBJ2-7, is as follows: AAGVIQSPRHLIKEKRETATLKCYPIPRHDTVYWYQQGPGQDPQFLISFYEKMQSDKGSIPDRFSAQQFSDYHSELNMSSLELGDSALYFCASSSHYEQYFGPGTRLTVT.

The V call is TRBV29-1, the J call TRBJ2-1; a weak D match, TRBD1 (6 bases). This CDR3 is built from 12 residues. V gave up 7 bases and J gave up 5 bases, with 12 bases separating them. From germline, CDR1 is SQVTM and CDR2 ANQGSEA. The CDR3 nucleotides are TGCAGCGGAGAACAGGGACACAATGAGCAGTTCTTC. As protein: CSGEQGHNEQFF.

The CDR3 region is CASSQSSAGGGDTQYF. The CDR3 DNA reads as TGTGCCAGCAGCCAAAGCTCAGCGGGGGGAGGGGATACGCAGTATTTT. The chain has TRBV4-2 and TRBJ2-3; 9 bases map to TRBD2. V was clipped by 2 bases and J by 6 bases; unmatched bases: 9. Germline lookup yields CDR1 LGHNA and CDR2 YNFKEQ. The CDR3 sequence is 16 residues long.

The CDR3 DNA is TGTGCCAGCAGCTTAGCCCCTCCCCCGGGGGGGTATTACAATGAGCAGTTCTTC. Its translation: CASSLAPPPGGYYNEQFF. The J gene is TRBJ2-1, the V gene TRBV11-3, with TRBD2 matching over 8 bases. Trimming cost V 1 base and J 4 bases; bases outside gene matches: 12. The CDR3 sequence is 18 residues long. Germline V gene sequence: CDR1 SGHNT, CDR2 YENEEA.

V gene TRBV5-1 combines with J gene TRBJ2-3, with 7 bases that match TRBD1. There are 14 residues in the CDR3. From germline, CDR1 is SGHRS and CDR2 YFSETQ. V trimming: 5 bases; J trimming: 5 bases; junction bases outside the gene matches: 8. The CDR3 DNA follows: TGCGCCAGCAGGGTCGGGACAGCTCAAGATACGCAGTATTTT. It codes for CASRVGTAQDTQYF.

The gene calls are TRBV10-3 and TRBJ2-5, with D maybe TRBD2 (5 bases). V lost 6 bases to trimming and J lost 6 bases, with 14 bases between them. Germline V gene data show CDR1 as ENHRY and CDR2 as SYGVKD. CDR3 size: 13 residues. CDR3 bases: TGTGCCATCAGCCCGGCGGGTATGCAGACCCAGTACTTC. Residues: CAISPAGMQTQYF.

The chain uses TRBV6-2 or TRBV6-3 and TRBJ2-1; D not resolved. V was cut by 5 bases and J by 8 bases, with 16 bases left in between. CDR1 and CDR2 (germline): MNHEY, SVGEGT. CDR3 length equals 14 residues. The CDR3 reads CASSDRPQVYEQFF. CDR3 DNA sequence: TGTGCCAGCAGTGACCGGCCCCAGGTCTATGAGCAGTTCTTC.

This clone was seen just once. The rearrangement joins TRBV3-1 (or the pseudogene TRBV3-2) to TRBJ1-4; tentative D call: TRBD1 (5 bases). Germline assignment: CDR1 LGHDT and CDR2 YNNKEL (reference sequence). The CDR3 runs 19 residues. V lost 0 bases and J 0 bases, leaving 17 bases between the germline ends. CDR3 in DNA: TGTGCCAGCAGCCAAGAGCAAAGGGGCATCAGGCCAACTAATGAAAAACTGTTTTTT. Translating it yields CASSQEQRGIRPTNEKLFF.

This clone was recorded once. V gene TRBV6-5 combines with J gene TRBJ1-5, with a weak D call TRBD1 (5 bases). The V end lost 0 bases, the J end lost 5 bases, and 11 bases lay between the germline ends. CDR3 length equals 15 residues. CDR1 MNHEY and CDR2 SVGAGI come from the germline V gene. As DNA, the CDR3 is TGTGCCAGCAGTTACTCTTGGACACCCGATCAGCCCCAGCATTTT. The encoded protein is CASSYSWTPDQPQHF.

This clone was counted a few times. The J gene is TRBJ2-3, the V gene TRBV5-6; D may be TRBD2 (5 bases). Trimming cost V 4 bases and J 2 bases, with 11 bases left between them. This CDR3 spans 14 amino acids. Germline loops: CDR1 SGHDT, CDR2 YYEEEE. The CDR3 region is CASSLGGHTDTQYF. CDR3 in DNA: TGTGCCAGCAGCCTTGGAGGCCACACAGATACGCAGTATTTT.

The genes are TRBV4-2 and TRBJ2-3; no reliable D call. Germline assignment: CDR1 LGHNA and CDR2 YNFKEQ. With 4 bases removed from V and 1 base from J, the gap between germline ends came to 15 bases. The CDR3 is made up of 16 amino acids. CDR3 sequence reads: CASSRRLRPGTDTQYF. CDR3 sequence (DNA): TGTGCCAGCAGCCGACGTTTGCGGCCTGGCACAGATACGCAGTATTTT.

The chain combines TRBV18 with TRBJ2-2, with D perhaps matching TRBD2 (5 bases). Trimming removed 0 bases at V and 8 bases at J, with 7 bases between. The CDR3 consists of 13 residues. Germline CDR1 and CDR2: KGHSH and LQKENI. The CDR3 is CASSPPGGGELFF. The DNA for the CDR3 is TGTGCCAGCTCACCACCAGGAGGAGGGGAGCTGTTTTTT.

The chain couples TRBV6-5 to TRBJ2-6, with a weak D call TRBD1 (5 bases). Germline V gene sequence: CDR1 MNHEY, CDR2 SVGAGI. The germline V and J ends were trimmed by 5 bases and 2 bases, with 10 bases remaining between them. The CDR3 has 15 residues. The CDR3: CASSRQGPGANVLTF. CDR3 nucleotide sequence: TGTGCCAGCAGTCGGCAGGGTCCTGGGGCCAACGTCCTGACTTTC.

The gene calls are TRBV28 and TRBJ1-2; D gene unclear. CDR3 length equals 14 residues. The germline V gene has CDR1 MDHEN and CDR2 SYDVKM. Trimming left V 8 bases short and J 2 bases short, with 15 bases between. CDR3 loop: CASRRTAGNYGYTF. The CDR3 nucleotides read TGTGCCAGCCGTCGAACGGCAGGCAACTATGGCTACACCTTC.

V and J are TRBV2 and TRBJ1-5, with 7 bases matching TRBD1. Germline CDR1 reads SNHLY; CDR2 reads FYNNEI. With 1 base clipped from V and 0 bases from J, the junction kept 3 bases outside the gene matches. The CDR3 has 16 residues. DNA of the CDR3: TGTGCCAGCAGTGAAGGGCAGGGGGGTAGCAATCAGCCCCAGCATTTT. It is translated as CASSEGQGGSNQPQHF.

The rearrangement uses TRBV2 and TRBJ2-7; the D is unclear. This CDR3 is 15 amino acids long. Trimming took off 7 bases at V and 0 bases at J, with 16 bases between the two ends. From germline, CDR1 is SNHLY and CDR2 FYNNEI. CDR3 loop: CASKFNLVASYEQYF. Written as DNA, the CDR3 is TGTGCCAGCAAGTTTAATCTAGTAGCCTCCTACGAGCAGTACTTC.

This clone has only one observation. The J gene is TRBJ1-2, the V gene TRBV19, with D possibly TRBD1 on 6 matching bases. Germline V lookup: CDR1 LNHDA, CDR2 SQIVND (reference sequence). V lost 3 bases to trimming and J lost 4 bases, with 12 bases between them. This CDR3 spans 14 amino acids. In DNA form, the CDR3 reads TGTGCCAGTAGTATCCCAGGGGTGGGCTATGGCTACACCTTC. It is translated as CASSIPGVGYGYTF.

The rearrangement uses TRBV3-1 (or the pseudogene TRBV3-2) and TRBJ2-3; the match to TRBD2 covers 7 bases. This CDR3 contains 16 residues. The V gene's germline CDR1 is LGHDT and CDR2 YNNKEL (reference sequence). Trimming took 0 bases from V and 0 from J; bases not matched to a gene: 3. The CDR3 protein is CASSQDPAGSTDTQYF. The CDR3, as DNA: TGTGCCAGCAGCCAAGATCCAGCGGGGAGCACAGATACGCAGTATTTT.